These 27 T cell receptor beta chains were all obtained from the same sample, sequenced in a study of cytomegalovirus exposure and HLA in healthy donors. PCR used 60 Vbeta primers and 13 Jbeta primers. Produced via immunoSEQ multiplex PCR; TCRdb's table is partial and in-frame only. In the table there are around 130,000 clones, roughly 82% of which are singletons. The sequencing input was PBMCs. These receptors came from a woman between 35 and 50 years old in good health and CMV-seropositive.

This clone was recorded a few times. The rearrangement uses TRBV28 and TRBJ2-7; D is perhaps TRBD2 (5 bases). The V gene lost 6 bases and the J gene lost 3 bases, with 15 bases spanning the gap. Per germline, CDR1 MDHEN and CDR2 SYDVKM. There are 14 residues in the CDR3. CDR3 nucleotide sequence: TGTGCCAGCAGGGGGAGCGGTACCCTCTACGAGCAGTACTTC. This sequence encodes CASRGSGTLYEQYF. The full variable domain, completed using reference TRBV28 and TRBJ2-7, is DVKVTQSSRYLVKRTGEKVFLECVQDMDHENMFWYRQDPGLGLRLIYFSYDVKMKEKGDIPEGYSVSREKKERFSLILESASTNQTSMYLCASRGSGTLYEQYFGPGTRLTVT.

This chain joins TRBV5-1 and TRBJ2-3; 8 positions agree with TRBD1. After removal of 4 bases from V and 6 bases from J, the junction contained 16 bases not matched to a gene. CDR1 and CDR2 (germline): SGHRS, YFSETQ. The CDR3 is 17 amino acids. The CDR3 loop is CASSPLGGRGPRDTQYF. CDR3 nucleotides: TGCGCCAGCAGCCCCCTAGGGGGCAGGGGGCCACGGGATACGCAGTATTTT.

V gene TRBV28 combines with J gene TRBJ2-7, with D maybe TRBD2 (6 bases). The V end lost 2 bases, the J end lost 4 bases, and 9 bases lay between the germline ends. This CDR3 comprises 13 residues. Germline loops: CDR1 MDHEN, CDR2 SYDVKM. The CDR3 nucleotides are TGTGCCAGCAGTTTACGGGGGTTGTACGAGCAGTACTTC. This codes for CASSLRGLYEQYF.

The chain combines TRBV5-1 with TRBJ2-1, with TRBD1 matching 7 bases. The CDR3 length is 14 residues. With V trimmed by 5 bases and J by 1 base, 3 bases remained unmatched. CDR1 and CDR2 from the germline V gene are SGHRS and YFSETQ. The CDR3 loop reads CASREQGSYNEQFF. CDR3 DNA: TGCGCCAGCAGGGAACAGGGGTCCTACAATGAGCAGTTCTTC.

The V and J genes are TRBV30 and TRBJ1-5; D is undetermined. This CDR3 has 12 residues. V lost 2 bases to trimming and J lost 5 bases, with 7 bases between them. The germline V gene encodes CDR1 GTSNPN and CDR2 SVGIG (reference sequence). CDR3 residues: CAWSHQDQPQHF. CDR3 nucleotides: TGTGCCTGGAGTCACCAGGATCAGCCCCAGCATTTT.

This clone occurred a few times. The CDR3 reads CAWSVWPRTTSRAEAGYTF. The CDR3, as DNA: TGTGCCTGGAGTGTATGGCCCCGGACAACCTCCCGTGCAGAGGCTGGCTACACCTTC. The chain is built from TRBV30 and TRBJ1-2; possibly TRBD1 for D (5 bases). Trimming removed 0 bases at V and 7 bases at J, with 30 bases between. The CDR3 extends over 19 amino acids. The germline gives CDR1 GTSNPN, CDR2 SVGIG (reference sequence).

The chain links TRBV7-2 to TRBJ2-5, with D maybe TRBD2 (5 bases). Trimming left V 5 bases short and J 1 base short, with 11 bases between. This CDR3 region has 14 residues. The germline CDR1 and CDR2 sequences are SGHTA and FQGNSA. The CDR3 nucleotides are TGTGCCAGCAGCGGTAGAGAGGGCCAAGAGACCCAGTACTTC. Translating it yields CASSGREGQETQYF.

CDR3 protein: CASSQDRGRGNIQYF. The DNA for the CDR3 is TGCGCCAGCAGCCAAGATAGAGGACGGGGGAACATTCAGTACTTC. The rearrangement uses TRBV4-3 and TRBJ2-4; tentative D call: TRBD2 (6 bases). The germline V gene has CDR1 LGHNA and CDR2 YSLEER. V lost 0 bases and J 7 bases, leaving 13 bases between the germline ends. CDR3 length: 15 residues.

The genes are TRBV29-1 and TRBJ2-1, with 12 bases fitting TRBD2. The germline CDR1 and CDR2 sequences are SQVTM and ANQGSEA. CDR3 length: 16 amino acids. V shed 3 bases and J 2 bases; nucleotides not matched to a gene: 5. The CDR3 spells CSVENLAGGPYNEQFF. CDR3 in DNA: TGCAGCGTTGAGAACCTAGCGGGAGGGCCCTACAATGAGCAGTTCTTC.

The chain combines TRBV7-2 with TRBJ2-5, with D possibly matching TRBD1 (5 bases). The CDR3 runs to 15 residues. The germline V gene has CDR1 SGHTA and CDR2 FQGNSA. V was clipped by 1 base and J by 2 bases, with 11 bases between them. The CDR3 spells CASSLGGARQETQYF. CDR3 DNA: TGTGCCAGCAGCTTAGGTGGGGCTAGACAAGAGACCCAGTACTTC.

The V call is TRBV6-1, the J call TRBJ1-1; TRBD1 is a possible D gene (6 bases). The V and J ends lost 2 bases and 4 bases respectively, with 11 bases between them. The CDR3 is 14 amino acids. The germline CDR1 and CDR2 sequences are MNHNS and SASEGT. CDR3 amino acids: CASSELGGATEAFF. The CDR3, as DNA: TGTGCCAGCAGTGAACTGGGGGGGGCCACTGAAGCTTTCTTT.

The gene calls are TRBV7-2 and TRBJ2-3, with a weak D call TRBD1 (7 bases). CDR3 length: 16 amino acids. The germline V gene has CDR1 SGHTA and CDR2 FQGNSA. V lost 3 bases to trimming and J lost 2 bases, with 15 bases between them. The CDR3 here is CASSFQGGRFTDTQYF. The CDR3 DNA reads TGTGCCAGCAGCTTTCAGGGGGGACGCTTCACAGATACGCAGTATTTT.

This chain links TRBV2 with TRBJ1-5, with D perhaps matching TRBD1 (6 bases). Between the trimmed V and J ends, which lost 6 bases and 1 base, there was a span of 16 bases. From germline, CDR1 is SNHLY and CDR2 FYNNEI. CDR3 length: 16 amino acids. CDR3: CASRALQGWSNQPQHF. CDR3 coding DNA: TGTGCCAGCAGAGCTCTACAGGGTTGGAGCAATCAGCCCCAGCATTTT.

This sequence joins TRBV9 and TRBJ1-2; TRBD1 agrees at 12 bases. The CDR3 runs to 14 residues. Germline V CDR1 and CDR2: SGDLS, YYNGEE. The V segment lost 4 bases and the J segment 8 bases; nucleotides outside the gene matches: 6. The CDR3 nucleotides are TGTGCCAGCAGCCCTTCCGGGACAGGGGGCGGCTACACCTTC. It codes for CASSPSGTGGGYTF.

The chain recombines TRBV9 with TRBJ1-2; D is perhaps TRBD1 (6 bases). V lost 4 bases and J 7 bases, leaving 23 bases between the germline ends. CDR3 length: 16 amino acids. CDR1 is SGDLS, CDR2 YYNGEE, per germline. CDR3 bases: TGTGCCAGCAGCTTAAACAGGGAAATGGGTAATTTTGGCTACACCTTC. This translates into CASSLNREMGNFGYTF.

The chain carries TRBV5-1 and TRBJ1-5, with unresolved D. The CDR3 has 17 amino acids. Germline V gene sequence: CDR1 SGHRS, CDR2 YFSETQ. The V end was cut by 0 bases, the J end by 0 bases, with 13 bases between. CDR3 in amino acids: CASSLGPRFYSNQPQHF. DNA of the CDR3: TGCGCCAGCAGCTTGGGCCCGAGGTTCTATAGCAATCAGCCCCAGCATTTT. Full variable domain (missing parts from reference TRBV5-1 and TRBJ1-5): KAGVTQTPRYLIKTRGQQVTLSCSPISGHRSVSWYQQTPGQGLQFLFEYFSETQRNKGNFPGRFSGRQFSNSRSEMNVSTLELGDSALYLCASSLGPRFYSNQPQHFGDGTRLSIL.

This clone was picked up one time. V gene TRBV29-1 combines with J gene TRBJ2-5, with no clear D. The V gene lost 4 bases and the J gene lost 5 bases, with 11 bases spanning the gap. Germline loops: CDR1 SQVTM, CDR2 ANQGSEA. The CDR3 has 12 amino acids. CDR3 region: CSVVTGEETQYF. DNA for the CDR3: TGCAGCGTTGTTACTGGTGAGGAGACCCAGTACTTC.

The chain is built from TRBV6-4 and TRBJ2-3; D perhaps matches TRBD1 (6 bases). The CDR3 covers 15 residues. V was shortened by 8 bases and J by 6 bases, with 21 bases between the two germline ends. Germline V gives CDR1 MRHNA, CDR2 SNTAGT. CDR3 protein: CASAVSAGESDTQYF. The DNA of the CDR3 is TGTGCCAGCGCGGTATCGGCAGGGGAATCGGATACGCAGTATTTT.

CDR3 in DNA: TGTGCCAGCAGTTACTCGCGGGACTCCTACGAGCAGTACTTC. Residues: CASSYSRDSYEQYF. V usage is TRBV6-5 and J usage is TRBJ2-5; TRBD2 might be the D (6 bases). The end of the DNA aligns better with TRBJ2-7, so the J call may be wrong. Germline loops: CDR1 MNHEY, CDR2 SVGAGI. The CDR3 sequence is 14 residues long.

This clone appeared a few times. The V call is TRBV7-8, the J call TRBJ1-2; a weak D match, TRBD1 (6 bases). Trimming pared 0 bases from V and 4 bases from J, leaving 18 bases between. Germline CDR1 SGHVS, CDR2 FQNEAQ. The CDR3 consists of 17 residues. The CDR3 nucleotides read TGTGCCAGCAGCTTAGCGGCAAGGACAGCAACTGCCTATGGCTACACCTTC. Amino acids: CASSLAARTATAYGYTF.

The chain couples TRBV7-3 to TRBJ2-1; 10 bases are a match to TRBD2. The trim removed 5 bases at V and 4 bases at J, leaving 8 bases unmatched. The CDR3 extends over 16 amino acids. Germline V gene data show CDR1 as SGHTA and CDR2 as FQGTGA. Here the CDR3 reads CASSHSHSGGYNEQFF. CDR3 DNA sequence: TGTGCCAGCAGCCATTCCCATAGCGGGGGGTACAATGAGCAGTTCTTC.

The chain combines TRBV29-1 with TRBJ2-5; a weak D match, TRBD2 (7 bases). CDR3 size: 14 residues. Trimming removed 7 bases at V and 5 bases at J, with 20 bases between. Germline V gene data show CDR1 as SQVTM and CDR2 as ANQGSEA. CDR3 DNA sequence: TGCAGCGCCACGCGGGGGCAACGAGTGGAGACCCAGTACTTC. It translates to CSATRGQRVETQYF.

This chain links TRBV5-4 with TRBJ2-5; 9 nucleotides align to TRBD2. J lost 1 base, V lost 1 base, and 2 bases had no gene match. Looked up from germline, CDR1 is SGHNT and CDR2 is YYREEE (reference sequence). The CDR3 contains 15 residues. The CDR3 reads CASSLRAGGQETQYF. CDR3 sequence (DNA): TGTGCCAGCAGCTTGCGAGCGGGAGGCCAAGAGACCCAGTACTTC. Filled out from reference TRBV5-4 and TRBJ2-5, the complete variable domain reads ETGVTQSPTHLIKTRGQQVTLRCSSQSGHNTVSWYQQALGQGPQFIFQYYREEENGRGNFPPRFSGLQFPNYSSELNVNALELDDSALYLCASSLRAGGQETQYFGPGTRLLVL.

The chain has TRBV6-4 and TRBJ1-1; D possibly corresponds to TRBD1 (6 bases). V lost 2 bases, J lost 10 bases, and 11 bases lay in between. Germline loops: CDR1 MRHNA, CDR2 SNTAGT. The CDR3 has 12 amino acids. The CDR3 coding sequence is TGTGCCAGCAGTGACGGGGGCGGTGTAGCTTTCTTT. It translates to CASSDGGGVAFF.

The chain couples TRBV27 to TRBJ2-7; D might be TRBD2 (6 bases). The germline CDR1 and CDR2 sequences are MNHEY and SMNVEV (reference sequence). This CDR3 comprises 13 residues. Deletions cut 3 bases from V and 3 bases from J, with 9 bases between. CDR3 DNA sequence: TGTGCCAGCAGTTTCATGACTAGCTACGAGCAGTACTTC. The encoded protein is CASSFMTSYEQYF.

This clone occurred a few times. The identical CDR3 is also encoded by other nucleotide sequences in the sample. The J gene is TRBJ2-7, the V gene TRBV7-9, with a possible D match to TRBD1 (5 bases). The CDR3 totals 12 residues. The germline V gene has CDR1 SEHNR and CDR2 FQNEAQ (reference sequence). The V end lost 5 bases, the J end lost 1 base, and 6 bases lay between the germline ends. CDR3 sequence: CASSPGSYEQYF. CDR3 sequence (DNA): TGTGCCAGCAGCCCAGGGTCCTACGAGCAGTACTTC.

This rearrangement joins TRBV6-4 to TRBJ2-2, with 8 bases matching TRBD1. V was pared by 6 bases and J by 10 bases, with 4 bases of the junction left unmatched. The germline gives CDR1 MRHNA, CDR2 SNTAGT. The CDR3 sequence is 12 residues long. The CDR3 loop is CASRGQGMELFF. The CDR3 DNA is TGTGCCAGCAGAGGACAGGGCATGGAGCTGTTTTTT.